This TCR beta chain was found in a study of cytomegalovirus exposure and HLA in healthy donors. Overall study context: The 95 to 150 validation repertoires were produced on the same platform as the roughly 700 repertoires of the first cohort. This was reported in a later analysis.

While the first cohort had 500 to 700 subjects, the donors belonged to the separate validation cohort of about 110 subjects. Trimming shortened V by 0 bases and J by 1 base, and 12 bases separated the two germline ends. The CDR3 length is 16 residues. Germline V gene lookup returns CDR1 LGHNA and CDR2 YNFKEQ. Measured with immunoSEQ multiplex PCR; TCRdb has only the in-frame clones, and not every one. The repertoire holds approximately 210,000 clones, with about 82% as singletons. This sequence originates from a woman younger than 30 in good health and CMV-seronegative. V is TRBV4-2 and J is TRBJ2-5; a possible D gene is TRBD2 (5 bases). Sequencing was performed on PBMCs. The CDR3 loop reads CASSQDYGRGQETQYF. In DNA, the CDR3 is TGTGCCAGCAGCCAAGATTACGGCCGGGGCCAAGAGACCCAGTACTTC.